The 8 T cell receptor beta chains listed next were all sequenced from one sample in a study of T-cell reconstitution after alpha-beta-depleted transplantation in children. During its preparation, the TCRbeta library received unique molecular identifiers. TCRdb processed the PCR reads anew with MiXCR; each CDR3 protein has one entry. Here the sample spans 200,000 or so distinct CDR3 sequences, approximately 6.8% being singletons. Sample: PBMCs, taken before TCRalphabeta/CD19-depleted stem cell transplant. The receptors were sampled from a girl in the first two years of life with combined immunodeficiency, due to receive a stem cell transplant.

This chain uses TRBV29-1 with TRBJ2-2, with D perhaps TRBD2 (5 bases). Trimming removed 5 bases from V and 0 bases from J, with 10 bases in between. Germline V gives CDR1 SQVTM, CDR2 ANQGSEA. The CDR3 totals 14 residues. The CDR3 region is CSVSRDPNTGELFF. The CDR3 bases are TGCAGCGTTAGCCGGGATCCGAACACCGGGGAGCTGTTTTTT.

The table lists this clonotype with many counts. The chain couples TRBV5-1 to TRBJ2-7, with D possibly TRBD1 on 6 matching bases. The CDR3 sequence is 15 residues long. V was shortened by 4 bases and J by 3 bases, with 17 bases between the two germline ends. Germline CDR1 and CDR2: SGHRS and YFSETQ. CDR3: CASSPGTTGYYEQYF. The CDR3 coding sequence is TGCGCCAGCAGCCCAGGGACAACAGGATACTACGAGCAGTACTTC.

This clonotype was counted many times. V gene TRBV7-9 combines with J gene TRBJ1-1; no firm D call. V dropped 2 bases and J dropped 8 bases, with 15 bases sitting between them. From germline, CDR1 is SEHNR and CDR2 FQNEAQ (reference sequence). This CDR3 region has 14 residues. Here the CDR3 reads CASSLREGRREAFF. CDR3 sequence (DNA): TGTGCCAGCAGCTTAAGGGAAGGGAGGCGGGAAGCTTTCTTT. The full variable domain, rest sourced from reference TRBV7-9 and TRBJ1-1, is DTGVSQNPRHKITKRGQNVTFRCDPISEHNRLYWYRQTLGQGPEFLTYFQNEAQLEKSRLLSDRFSAERPKGSFSTLEIQRTEQGDSAMYLCASSLREGRREAFFGQGTRLTVV.

The sample holds many counts of this clonotype. The chain is built from TRBV14 and TRBJ2-3, with 13 bases fitting TRBD2. The CDR3 consists of 22 residues. Germline CDR1 is SGHDN and CDR2 is FVKESK. With 1 base clipped from V and 2 bases from J, the junction kept 18 bases outside the gene matches. The CDR3 DNA follows: TGTGCCAGCAGCCAAGGCCTCCCCCCGGGACTAGCGGGAATTCTGAACACAGATACGCAGTATTTT. Translation: CASSQGLPPGLAGILNTDTQYF.

Ten or more counts support this clonotype. The chain carries TRBV7-2 and TRBJ2-1, with 8 bases fitting TRBD2. Looked up from germline, CDR1 is SGHTA and CDR2 is FQGNSA. The junction had 12 bases not matched to a gene; V was cut back by 8 bases and J by 6 bases. This CDR3 is 15 amino acids long. The CDR3 DNA is TGTGCCAGCGGTATAAGCGGGAGTCCCGGCAATGAGCAGTTCTTC. The encoded protein is CASGISGSPGNEQFF.

This clonotype was seen a handful of times. This chain joins TRBV7-9 and TRBJ1-2; D possibly corresponds to TRBD1 (5 bases). The CDR3 is made up of 10 amino acids. From germline, CDR1 is SEHNR and CDR2 FQNEAQ (reference sequence). CDR3 bases: TGTGTCGGGGCGCTCTATGGCTACACCTTC. Translated, it gives CVGALYGYTF.

This clonotype has ten or more counts. The chain is built from TRBV27 and TRBJ1-1, with no clear D. This CDR3 contains 14 residues. Germline V lookup: CDR1 MNHEY, CDR2 SMNVEV (reference sequence). V was shortened by 5 bases and J by 3 bases, with 13 bases between the two germline ends. The DNA for the CDR3 is TGTGCCAGCAGTAGAAGTGTTGGGTACACTGAAGCTTTCTTT. Amino acids: CASSRSVGYTEAFF.

Many counts were recorded for this clonotype. V gene TRBV29-1 combines with J gene TRBJ2-1, with a tentative D call TRBD2 (6 bases). With 3 bases removed from V and 2 bases from J, the gap between germline ends came to 8 bases. From germline, CDR1 is SQVTM and CDR2 ANQGSEA. The CDR3 sequence is 13 residues long. The CDR3 loop reads CSVEGGPYNEQFF. As DNA, the CDR3 is TGCAGCGTTGAGGGAGGCCCCTACAATGAGCAGTTCTTC.